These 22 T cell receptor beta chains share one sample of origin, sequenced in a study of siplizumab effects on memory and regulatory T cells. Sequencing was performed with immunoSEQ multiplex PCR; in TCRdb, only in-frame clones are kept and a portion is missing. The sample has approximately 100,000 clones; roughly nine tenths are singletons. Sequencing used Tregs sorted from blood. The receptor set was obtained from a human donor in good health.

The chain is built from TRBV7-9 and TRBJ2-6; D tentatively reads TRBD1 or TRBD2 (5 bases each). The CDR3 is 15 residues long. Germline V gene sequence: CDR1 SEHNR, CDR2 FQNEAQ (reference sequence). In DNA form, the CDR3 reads TGTGCGGGGACCGCGAGATCCTCTGGGGCCAACGTCCTGACTTTC. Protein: CAGTARSSGANVLTF.

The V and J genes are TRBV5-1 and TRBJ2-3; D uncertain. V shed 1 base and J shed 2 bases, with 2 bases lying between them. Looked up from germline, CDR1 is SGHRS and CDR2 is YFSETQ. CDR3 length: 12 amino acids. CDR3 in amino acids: CASSLITDTQYF. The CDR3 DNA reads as TGCGCCAGCAGCTTGATCACAGATACGCAGTATTTT.

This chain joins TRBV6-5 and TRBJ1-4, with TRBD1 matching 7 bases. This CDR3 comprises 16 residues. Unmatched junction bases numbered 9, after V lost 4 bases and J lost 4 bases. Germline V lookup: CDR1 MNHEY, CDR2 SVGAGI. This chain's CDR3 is CASSFSSGTDNEKLFF. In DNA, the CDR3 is TGTGCCAGCAGTTTTTCGTCCGGGACAGATAATGAAAAACTGTTTTTT.

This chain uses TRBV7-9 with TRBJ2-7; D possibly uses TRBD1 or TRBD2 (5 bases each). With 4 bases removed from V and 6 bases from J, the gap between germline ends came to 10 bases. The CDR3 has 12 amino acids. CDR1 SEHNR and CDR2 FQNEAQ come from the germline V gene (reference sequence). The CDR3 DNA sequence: TGTGCCAGCAGCTGGGACCTACCCGAGCAGTACTTC. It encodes CASSWDLPEQYF.

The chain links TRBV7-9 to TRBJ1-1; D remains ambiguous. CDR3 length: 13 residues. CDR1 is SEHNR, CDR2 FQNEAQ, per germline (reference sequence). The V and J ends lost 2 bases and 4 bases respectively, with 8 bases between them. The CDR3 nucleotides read TGTGCCAGCAGCTTACCGGGGAGCACTGAAGCTTTCTTT. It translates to CASSLPGSTEAFF.

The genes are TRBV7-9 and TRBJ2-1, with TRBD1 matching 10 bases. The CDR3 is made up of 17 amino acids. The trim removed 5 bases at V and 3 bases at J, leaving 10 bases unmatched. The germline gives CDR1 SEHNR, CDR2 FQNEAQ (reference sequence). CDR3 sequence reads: CASSRLSGTGVYNEQFF. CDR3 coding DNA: TGTGCCAGCAGCCGACTTTCCGGGACAGGGGTCTACAATGAGCAGTTCTTC.

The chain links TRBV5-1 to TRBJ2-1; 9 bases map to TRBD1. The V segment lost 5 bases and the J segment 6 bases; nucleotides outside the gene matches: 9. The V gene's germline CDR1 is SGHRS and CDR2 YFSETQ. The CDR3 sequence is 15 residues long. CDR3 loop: CASRQTGGSLNEQFF. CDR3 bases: TGCGCCAGCAGACAGACAGGGGGATCCCTCAATGAGCAGTTCTTC. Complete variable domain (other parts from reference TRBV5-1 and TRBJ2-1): KAGVTQTPRYLIKTRGQQVTLSCSPISGHRSVSWYQQTPGQGLQFLFEYFSETQRNKGNFPGRFSGRQFSNSRSEMNVSTLELGDSALYLCASRQTGGSLNEQFFGPGTRLTVL.

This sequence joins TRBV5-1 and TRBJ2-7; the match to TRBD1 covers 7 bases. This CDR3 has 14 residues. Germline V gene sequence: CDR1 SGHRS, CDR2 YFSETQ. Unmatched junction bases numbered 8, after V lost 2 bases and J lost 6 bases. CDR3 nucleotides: TGCGCCAGCAGCTTAGGACAGGCGGCAGGCGAGCAGTACTTC. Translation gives CASSLGQAAGEQYF.

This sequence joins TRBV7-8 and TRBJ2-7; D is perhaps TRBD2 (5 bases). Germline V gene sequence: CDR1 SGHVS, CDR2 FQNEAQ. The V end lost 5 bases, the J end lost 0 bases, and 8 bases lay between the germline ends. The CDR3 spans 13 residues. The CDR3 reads CASSREPSYEQYF. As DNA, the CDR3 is TGTGCCAGCAGCCGGGAACCCTCCTACGAGCAGTACTTC.

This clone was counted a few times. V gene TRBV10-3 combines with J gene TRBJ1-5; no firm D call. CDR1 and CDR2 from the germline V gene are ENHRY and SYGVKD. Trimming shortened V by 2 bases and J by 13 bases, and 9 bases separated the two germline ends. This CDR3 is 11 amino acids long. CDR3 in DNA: TGTGCCATCAGTGAGGGTGTCACTCAGCATTTT. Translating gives CAISEGVTQHF.

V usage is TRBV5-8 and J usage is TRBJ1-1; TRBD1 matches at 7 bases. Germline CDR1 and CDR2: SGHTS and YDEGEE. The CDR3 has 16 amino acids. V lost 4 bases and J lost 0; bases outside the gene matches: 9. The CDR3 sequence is CASSRRTGPMNTEAFF. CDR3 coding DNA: TGTGCCAGCAGCCGGAGGACAGGCCCGATGAACACTGAAGCTTTCTTT. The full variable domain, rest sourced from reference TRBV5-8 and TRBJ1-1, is EAGVTQSPTHLIKTRGQQATLRCSPISGHTSVYWYQQALGLGLQFLLWYDEGEERNRGNFPPRFSGRQFPNYSSELNVNALELEDSALYLCASSRRTGPMNTEAFFGQGTRLTVV.

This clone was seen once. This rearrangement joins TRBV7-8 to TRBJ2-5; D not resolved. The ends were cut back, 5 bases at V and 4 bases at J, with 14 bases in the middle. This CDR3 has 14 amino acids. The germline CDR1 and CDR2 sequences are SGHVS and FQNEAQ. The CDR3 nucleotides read TGTGCCAGCAGCATCACGGACCTTGGAGAGACCCAGTACTTC. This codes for CASSITDLGETQYF.

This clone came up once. DNA for the CDR3: TGTGCCAGCAGTCGATATAGCAATCAGCCCCAGCATTTT. Translated, it gives CASSRYSNQPQHF. The chain is built from TRBV2 and TRBJ1-5; D is ambiguous. The CDR3 length is 13 residues. Trimming removed 5 bases at V and 0 bases at J, with 5 bases between. CDR1 and CDR2 from the germline V gene are SNHLY and FYNNEI.

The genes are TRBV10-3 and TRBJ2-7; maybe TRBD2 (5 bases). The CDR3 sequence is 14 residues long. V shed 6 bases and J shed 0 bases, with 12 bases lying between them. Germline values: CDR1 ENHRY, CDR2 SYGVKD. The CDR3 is CAIRWAGNSYEQYF. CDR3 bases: TGTGCCATCAGATGGGCGGGTAACTCCTACGAGCAGTACTTC.

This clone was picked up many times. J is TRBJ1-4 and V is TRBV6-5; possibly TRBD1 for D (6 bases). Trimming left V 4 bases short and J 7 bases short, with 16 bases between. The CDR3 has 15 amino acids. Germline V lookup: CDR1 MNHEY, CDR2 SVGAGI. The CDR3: CASSSRQVWGEKLFF. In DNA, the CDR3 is TGTGCCAGCAGTTCCCGACAGGTTTGGGGTGAAAAACTGTTTTTT.

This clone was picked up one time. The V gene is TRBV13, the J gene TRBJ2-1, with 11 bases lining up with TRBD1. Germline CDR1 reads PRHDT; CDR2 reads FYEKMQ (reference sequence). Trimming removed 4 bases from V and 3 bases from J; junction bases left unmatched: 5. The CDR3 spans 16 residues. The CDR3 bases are TGTGCCAGCAGCTGGGGACAGGGGGGGGTCTACAATGAGCAGTTCTTC. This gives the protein CASSWGQGGVYNEQFF.

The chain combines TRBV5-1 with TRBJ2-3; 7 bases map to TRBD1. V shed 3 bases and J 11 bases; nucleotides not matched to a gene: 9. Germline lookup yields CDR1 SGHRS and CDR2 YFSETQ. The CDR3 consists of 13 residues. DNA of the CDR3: TGCGCCAGCAGCTCGACAGGGTTGGGTAAGCAGTATTTT. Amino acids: CASSSTGLGKQYF.

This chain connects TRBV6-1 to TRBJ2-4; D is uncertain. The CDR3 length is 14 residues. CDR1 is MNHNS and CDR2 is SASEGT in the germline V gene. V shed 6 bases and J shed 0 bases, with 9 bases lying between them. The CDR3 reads CASRIDIAKNIQYF. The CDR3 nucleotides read TGTGCCAGCAGAATAGACATAGCCAAAAACATTCAGTACTTC.

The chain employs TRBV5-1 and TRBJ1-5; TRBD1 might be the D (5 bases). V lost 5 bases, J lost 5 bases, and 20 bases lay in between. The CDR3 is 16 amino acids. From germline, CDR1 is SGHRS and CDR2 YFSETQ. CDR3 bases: TGCGCCAGCAGGCCCGGGACGGGGGGGGTGGATCAGCCCCAGCATTTT. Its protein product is CASRPGTGGVDQPQHF. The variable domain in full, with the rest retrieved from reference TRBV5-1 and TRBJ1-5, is KAGVTQTPRYLIKTRGQQVTLSCSPISGHRSVSWYQQTPGQGLQFLFEYFSETQRNKGNFPGRFSGRQFSNSRSEMNVSTLELGDSALYLCASRPGTGGVDQPQHFGDGTRLSIL.

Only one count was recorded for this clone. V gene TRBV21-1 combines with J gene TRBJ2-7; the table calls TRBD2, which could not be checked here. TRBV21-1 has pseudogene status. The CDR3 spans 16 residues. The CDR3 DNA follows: TGTGCCAGCAGCAATCTGATGGGGGGGCTCCTATACGAGCAGTACTTC. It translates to CASSNLMGGLLYEQYF.

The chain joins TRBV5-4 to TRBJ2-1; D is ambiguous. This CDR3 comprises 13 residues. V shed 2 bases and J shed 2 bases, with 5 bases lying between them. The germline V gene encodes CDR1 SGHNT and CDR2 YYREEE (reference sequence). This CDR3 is CASSFWAYNEQFF. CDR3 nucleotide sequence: TGTGCCAGCAGCTTCTGGGCCTACAATGAGCAGTTCTTC.

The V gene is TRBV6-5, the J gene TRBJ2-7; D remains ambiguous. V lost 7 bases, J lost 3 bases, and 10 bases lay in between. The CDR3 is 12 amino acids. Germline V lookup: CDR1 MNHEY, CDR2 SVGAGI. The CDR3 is CASTATSYEQYF. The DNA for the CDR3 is TGTGCCAGCACAGCGACCAGCTACGAGCAGTACTTC.